The present TCR beta chain was sequenced within a study of CD8+ T cells in alopecia areata. Across the study: Treated patients received oral tofacitinib, 5 to 10 mg twice daily. After 6 to 18 months of tofacitinib, follow-up continued 6 months off drug.

RNA, once extracted, was reverse transcribed into cDNA for use as the sequencing template. The protocol was immunoSEQ multiplex PCR, while the TCRdb copy is restricted to in-frame clones and leaves out a portion. The sample lists approximately 12,000 clones; 60% were seen once. Alopecia areata patients gave lesional scalp punch biopsies and peripheral blood samples. Germline-derived CDR1 and CDR2 are MGHRA and YSYEKL. V lost 1 base, J lost 3 bases, and 13 bases lay in between. This CDR3 spans 16 amino acids. On this clone itself: No antigen is known for it.

Whole-study findings and limits: Whereas mice showed it more clearly, TCR sharing across patients was murkier, possibly because of HLA. Elevated clonality characterized lesional scalp relative to normal scalp, particularly in alopecia totalis/universalis.

The TCR sequence derives from a human donor with alopecia areata. Sequencing input: skin. This chain joins TRBV4-1 and TRBJ2-1; maybe TRBD1 (6 bases). The CDR3 loop is CASSQGSGTRYNEQFF. Written as DNA, the CDR3 is TGCGCCAGCAGCCAAGGGTCCGGGACACGCTACAATGAGCAGTTCTTC.